These 26 T cell receptor beta chains came from one sample sequenced in a study of blood T cell repertoires in COVID-19 (dated by TCRdb to between 2020 and 2021). Preparation of the library involved the immunoSEQ multiplex PCR assay. In TCRdb, the immuneACCESS table is reduced to in-frame sequences with V and J assigned. These tables do not hold every clone; where another copy was compared, an unresolved V gene accounts for under half, and the others remain unexplained. The table for this sample lists approximately 150,000 clones; around 89% of them were counted only once. The biggest ten clones account for around 2.1% of the sample. The sample taken for sequencing was peripheral blood. The source of these receptors is a man aged 45-65 years who had recovered from COVID-19.

This clone was recorded once. The chain is built from TRBV5-6 and TRBJ2-6; 10 nucleotides line up with TRBD1. CDR3 size: 17 residues. CDR1 is SGHDT and CDR2 is YYEEEE in the germline V gene. J lost 2 bases, V lost 1 base, and 3 bases had no gene match. The DNA for the CDR3 is TGTGCCAGCAGCTTGATCGGGACAGGGGCTGGGGCCAACGTCCTGACTTTC. Protein product: CASSLIGTGAGANVLTF.

The chain recombines TRBV3-1 (or the pseudogene TRBV3-2) with TRBJ2-1; TRBD1 matches at 7 bases. Germline CDR1 is LGHDT and CDR2 is YNNKEL (reference sequence). This CDR3 region has 14 residues. Trimming at V came to 4 bases and at J to 9 bases, leaving 9 bases not matched to a gene. The CDR3: CASSPDRVIGEQFF. In DNA, the CDR3 is TGTGCCAGCAGCCCAGACAGGGTAATCGGTGAGCAGTTCTTC.

V and J are TRBV4-3 and TRBJ1-2; possible D gene TRBD1, 6 bases. Trimming took 0 bases from V and 6 from J, leaving 14 bases between them. The CDR3 extends over 15 amino acids. The germline V gene has CDR1 LGHNA and CDR2 YSLEER. CDR3: CASSQDRQGPNGYTF. CDR3 bases: TGCGCCAGCAGCCAAGATCGGCAGGGGCCCAATGGCTACACCTTC.

The chain has TRBV5-1 and TRBJ2-5, with a tentative D call TRBD2 (6 bases). The CDR3 loop spans 14 amino acids. The germline CDR1 and CDR2 sequences are SGHRS and YFSETQ. With 0 bases removed from V and 4 bases from J, the gap between germline ends came to 10 bases. CDR3 sequence: CASSLDLGGETQYF. The CDR3 nucleotides read TGCGCCAGCAGCTTGGATCTCGGGGGAGAGACCCAGTACTTC.

This clone was counted many times. This chain links TRBV4-3 with TRBJ2-7, with D hard to call. Trimming cost V 0 bases and J 3 bases, with 6 bases left between them. The germline V gene has CDR1 LGHNA and CDR2 YSLEER. The length of the CDR3 is 13 residues. CDR3 amino acids: CASSQDLGYEQYF. The CDR3, as DNA: TGCGCCAGCAGCCAAGATCTCGGCTACGAGCAGTACTTC.

This sequence joins TRBV7-3 and TRBJ2-2; 10 bases match TRBD2. Germline CDR1 reads SGHTA; CDR2 reads FQGTGA. The junction had 2 bases not matched to a gene; V was cut back by 6 bases and J by 1 base. The CDR3 totals 15 residues. As DNA, the CDR3 is TGTGCCAGCAGGTCTAGCGGGAGGAACACCGGGGAGCTGTTTTTT. Translating it yields CASRSSGRNTGELFF.

J is TRBJ2-7 and V is TRBV5-1; 9 bases line up with TRBD1. The CDR3 length is 14 residues. Germline assignment: CDR1 SGHRS and CDR2 YFSETQ. Trimming at V came to 2 bases and at J to 5 bases, leaving 5 bases not matched to a gene. For the CDR3, the DNA is TGCGCCAGCAGCTTAGGGACAGGGTCTGACGAGCAGTACTTC. Amino acids: CASSLGTGSDEQYF.

The chain recombines TRBV9 with TRBJ1-6, with unresolved D. Germline CDR1 is SGDLS and CDR2 is YYNGEE. V dropped 0 bases and J dropped 10 bases, with 5 bases sitting between them. This CDR3 spans 12 amino acids. The DNA for the CDR3 is TGTGCCAGCAGCGTAGGAGGATCACCCCTCCACTTT. Residues: CASSVGGSPLHF.

Concerning this clone: One end of the junction is discordant with germline, which a read error may explain. The chain joins TRBV28 to TRBJ1-3, with 8 bases fitting TRBD1. The CDR3 is 15 residues long. Germline V gene sequence: CDR1 MDHEN, CDR2 SYDVKM. The CDR3 loop is CASSLLQGGGNTIYF. The CDR3 bases are TGTGCCAGCAGCTTATTACAGGGGGGCGGAAACACCATATATTTT.

The CDR3 DNA follows: TGTGCCACCAGTGATTTTGCAGGGGGCCTACTCTCTGGAAACACCATATATTTT. This encodes CATSDFAGGLLSGNTIYF. V is TRBV24-1 and J is TRBJ1-3; 8 bases fit TRBD1. This CDR3 has 18 residues. Germline V gene lookup returns CDR1 KGHDR and CDR2 SFDVKD. With 1 base clipped from V and 0 bases from J, the junction kept 7 bases outside the gene matches.

The gene calls are TRBV7-6 and TRBJ1-5, with D tentatively TRBD1 (5 bases). CDR1 is SGHVS, CDR2 FNYEAQ, per germline. The ends were cut back, 5 bases at V and 0 bases at J, with 11 bases in the middle. This CDR3 has 15 residues. The CDR3 DNA reads as TGTGCCAGCAGCACCGGGGGACTTAGCAATCAGCCCCAGCATTTT. This gives the protein CASSTGGLSNQPQHF.

The chain has TRBV9 and TRBJ2-1; 7 nucleotides match TRBD2. The CDR3 spans 15 residues. Germline-derived CDR1 and CDR2 are SGDLS and YYNGEE. The V and J ends lost 0 bases and 4 bases, in that order; junction bases with no gene match: 4. CDR3 in amino acids: CASSVVAGEYNEQFF. DNA for the CDR3: TGTGCCAGCAGCGTAGTTGCGGGAGAGTACAATGAGCAGTTCTTC. The full variable domain, with the rest looked up from reference TRBV9 and TRBJ2-1, is DSGVTQTPKHLITATGQRVTLRCSPRSGDLSVYWYQQSLDQGLQFLIQYYNGEERAKGNILERFSAQQFPDLHSELNLSSLELGDSALYFCASSVVAGEYNEQFFGPGTRLTVL.

The chain carries TRBV6-5 and TRBJ2-1; TRBD1 aligns across 12 bases. Unmatched junction bases numbered 5, after V lost 5 bases and J lost 6 bases. The CDR3 has 15 residues. Germline V lookup: CDR1 MNHEY, CDR2 SVGAGI. The CDR3 DNA is TGTGCCAGCAGTAGGGGACAGGGGGCGATCAATGAGCAGTTCTTC. Protein: CASSRGQGAINEQFF.

V gene TRBV24-1 combines with J gene TRBJ1-5; 11 bases fit TRBD1. This CDR3 region has 14 residues. The ends lost 9 bases at V and 6 bases at J; junction bases unmatched: 6. CDR1 and CDR2 (germline): KGHDR, SFDVKD. The CDR3 nucleotides read TGTGCCACCGGGGGGACAGGGGGAAGTCAGCCCCAGCATTTT. Protein: CATGGTGGSQPQHF.

This chain links TRBV7-9 with TRBJ1-1; no clear D gene. V was pared by 5 bases and J by 6 bases, with 10 bases between. Germline assignment: CDR1 SEHNR and CDR2 FQNEAQ (reference sequence). This CDR3 spans 12 amino acids. The CDR3 DNA reads as TGTGCCAGCAGCGTCTCAGAGGCTGAAGCTTTCTTT. This gives the protein CASSVSEAEAFF.

The CDR3 DNA reads as TGTGCCAGCAGCCAAGACAGTAGGACTAGCGGCACAGATACGCAGTATTTT. It encodes CASSQDSRTSGTDTQYF. The V gene is TRBV3-1 (or the pseudogene TRBV3-2), the J gene TRBJ2-3, with 9 bases matching TRBD2. The CDR3 is 17 amino acids. Germline loops: CDR1 LGHDT, CDR2 YNNKEL (reference sequence). The V gene end was trimmed by 0 bases and the J gene end by 1 base; junction bases not matched to a gene: 5.

The gene calls are TRBV9 and TRBJ2-1; weak D call: TRBD2 (5 bases). This CDR3 is 13 amino acids long. The germline V gene encodes CDR1 SGDLS and CDR2 YYNGEE. Trimming shortened V by 0 bases and J by 13 bases, and 14 bases separated the two germline ends. The CDR3 here is CASSVAAATYQFF. The CDR3 DNA follows: TGTGCCAGCAGCGTAGCAGCGGCCACGTATCAGTTCTTC.

This chain connects TRBV7-2 to TRBJ1-2; the match to TRBD1 covers 7 bases. CDR3 length equals 14 residues. Germline V gene sequence: CDR1 SGHTA, CDR2 FQGNSA. J lost 2 bases, V lost 5 bases, and 5 bases had no gene match. For the CDR3, the DNA is TGTGCCAGCAGCCTTACAGGGGTGAACTATGGCTACACCTTC. Amino acids: CASSLTGVNYGYTF.

The chain recombines TRBV19 with TRBJ2-1, with TRBD2 as a possible D gene (6 bases). V was shortened by 3 bases and J by 14 bases, with 17 bases between the two germline ends. The CDR3 loop spans 13 amino acids. The germline V gene has CDR1 LNHDA and CDR2 SQIVND (reference sequence). This CDR3 is CASSIGRGEEKFF. CDR3 in DNA: TGTGCCAGTAGTATTGGGCGAGGGGAGGAAAAGTTCTTC.

Note on this clone: Different DNA sequences within this sample yield the same CDR3. As DNA, the CDR3 is TGTGCCAGTAGTATAGAGAGGGGGGGCACTGAAGCTTTCTTT. Its protein product is CASSIERGGTEAFF. The gene calls are TRBV19 and TRBJ1-1; tentative D call: TRBD1 (6 bases). Deletions cut 0 bases from V and 4 bases from J, with 9 bases between. The CDR3 has 14 residues. Germline V CDR1 and CDR2: LNHDA, SQIVND (reference sequence).

J is TRBJ2-1 and V is TRBV5-4; 8 nucleotides agree with TRBD2. The CDR3 is 15 residues long. Germline loops: CDR1 SGHNT, CDR2 YYREEE (reference sequence). J was trimmed by 7 bases and V by 2 bases; bases with no gene match: 8. CDR3 amino acids: CASSFAGGGMNEQFF. CDR3 DNA: TGTGCCAGCAGCTTTGCGGGGGGAGGTATGAATGAGCAGTTCTTC.

The chain's CDR3 is CASSQDELRWFF. CDR3 coding DNA: TGTGCCAGCAGCCAAGATGAGCTTCGCTGGTTCTTC. The chain combines TRBV4-2 with TRBJ2-1; D unclear. The length of the CDR3 is 12 residues. Trimming shortened V by 0 bases and J by 15 bases, and 12 bases separated the two germline ends. CDR1 LGHNA and CDR2 YNFKEQ come from the germline V gene.

The rearrangement uses TRBV25-1 and TRBJ2-3, with TRBD1 matching 9 bases. Germline CDR1 and CDR2: MGHDK and SYGVNS. The CDR3 extends over 13 amino acids. Unmatched junction bases numbered 2, after V lost 7 bases and J lost 3 bases. The DNA for the CDR3 is TGTGCCAGCATGACAGGGGGAACAGATACGCAGTATTTT. This codes for CASMTGGTDTQYF.

This clone was observed a single time. The V call is TRBV11-2, the J call TRBJ2-1, with D possibly being TRBD2 (5 bases). Trimming removed 10 bases from V and 11 bases from J, with 9 bases in between. Germline V lookup: CDR1 SGHAT, CDR2 FQNNGV. This CDR3 has 9 residues. CDR3 coding DNA: TGTGCCATCCCGGGGAAGCAGTTCTTC. Residues: CAIPGKQFF.

This rearrangement joins TRBV5-1 to TRBJ2-5; TRBD1 matches 7 bases. The CDR3 length is 16 residues. Germline V gives CDR1 SGHRS, CDR2 YFSETQ. The V and J ends lost 2 bases and 3 bases, in that order; junction bases with no gene match: 10. The CDR3 bases are TGCGCCAGCAGCTTATCAGGGGGAAGCGCCAAAGAGACCCAGTACTTC. Residues: CASSLSGGSAKETQYF.

The chain carries TRBV11-2 and TRBJ1-2; D unclear. Trimming took off 4 bases at V and 7 bases at J, with 19 bases between the two ends. The CDR3 is 15 residues long. Looked up from germline, CDR1 is SGHAT and CDR2 is FQNNGV. CDR3 residues: CASSSKVTGGSGYTF. As DNA, the CDR3 is TGTGCCAGCAGCTCCAAGGTGACGGGAGGGTCTGGCTACACCTTC. Based on the CDR3 plus reference TRBV11-2 and TRBJ1-2, the full variable domain is EAGVAQSPRYKIIEKRQSVAFWCNPISGHATLYWYQQILGQGPKLLIQFQNNGVVDDSQLPKDRFSAERLKGVDSTLKIQPAKLEDSAVYLCASSSKVTGGSGYTFGSGTRLTVV.